This passage covers 25 T cell receptor beta chains from one sample sequenced in a study of blood T cell repertoires in COVID-19. Clones were read by immunoSEQ multiplex PCR, and TCRdb kept only the in-frame ones, dropping some. Of 150,000 or so clones listed, roughly 87% are singletons. Sequencing was carried out using PBMCs or T cells enriched from blood (not recorded which). The receptors originated from a woman aged 45-60 years who had recovered from COVID-19.

In this sample, this clone turned up once. The DNA of the CDR3 is TGTGCCAGCTCACCTACAGCTACTAGCACAGATACGCAGTATTTT. It yields the protein CASSPTATSTDTQYF. The chain recombines TRBV18 with TRBJ2-3; no reliable D call. The CDR3 has 15 amino acids. The V gene lost 3 bases and the J gene lost 0 bases, with 10 bases spanning the gap. CDR1 and CDR2 from the germline V gene are KGHSH and LQKENI.

J is TRBJ2-3 and V is TRBV4-2; D is possibly TRBD1 (5 bases). Germline V gives CDR1 LGHNA, CDR2 YNFKEQ. This CDR3 is 17 amino acids long. Between the trimmed V and J ends, which lost 0 bases and 3 bases, there was a span of 16 bases. The CDR3 is CASSQDYRQGRTDTQYF. The CDR3, as DNA: TGTGCCAGCAGCCAAGATTACAGGCAGGGTCGAACAGATACGCAGTATTTT.

The rearrangement links TRBV7-6 to TRBJ2-5; the D is unclear. This CDR3 region has 14 residues. Per germline, CDR1 SGHVS and CDR2 FNYEAQ. Trimming cost V 1 base and J 5 bases, with 11 bases left between them. CDR3 nucleotide sequence: TGTGCCAGCAGCTTAGTCGGGTTGCGGGAGACCCAGTACTTC. Protein product: CASSLVGLRETQYF.

This clone was detected only once. V gene TRBV19 combines with J gene TRBJ2-1; 8 bases line up with TRBD2. Germline values: CDR1 LNHDA, CDR2 SQIVND (reference sequence). Germline trimming cut 5 bases from V and 6 bases from J; bases unmatched to any gene: 15. CDR3 length: 17 amino acids. The CDR3 region is CASSEPRLAGVINEQFF. The CDR3, as DNA: TGTGCCAGTAGTGAGCCACGGCTAGCGGGCGTCATCAATGAGCAGTTCTTC.

The genes are TRBV10-3 and TRBJ2-7; 7 nucleotides match TRBD2. V was clipped by 4 bases and J by 7 bases; unmatched bases: 13. This CDR3 spans 15 amino acids. The germline V gene encodes CDR1 ENHRY and CDR2 SYGVKD. In nucleotides, the CDR3 is TGTGCCATCAGTGTCCTAGCGGAGGCCGCGGGGGAGCAGTACTTC. This translates into CAISVLAEAAGEQYF.

The gene calls are TRBV5-4 and TRBJ2-5; the match to TRBD2 covers 12 bases. V lost 2 bases, J lost 5 bases, and 4 bases stayed unmatched. The CDR3 consists of 15 residues. Germline lookup yields CDR1 SGHNT and CDR2 YYREEE (reference sequence). CDR3 residues: CASSLASGRGETQYF. The CDR3 bases are TGTGCCAGCAGCTTAGCTAGCGGGAGGGGTGAGACCCAGTACTTC.

V gene TRBV15 combines with J gene TRBJ1-5, with 12 bases fitting TRBD1. The germline CDR1 and CDR2 sequences are LNHNV and YYDKDF (reference sequence). Germline trimming cut 4 bases from V and 6 bases from J; bases unmatched to any gene: 7. This CDR3 is 16 amino acids long. The CDR3 bases are TGTGCCACCAGCAAACCGGGACAGGGGGCCGGTCAGCCCCAGCATTTT. Its protein product is CATSKPGQGAGQPQHF.

This chain uses TRBV5-6 with TRBJ1-1; TRBD1 might be the D (5 bases). V lost 0 bases to trimming and J lost 10 bases, with 13 bases between them. Germline V gene data show CDR1 as SGHDT and CDR2 as YYEEEE. The CDR3 has 13 amino acids. Here the CDR3 reads CASSLGAGDGAFF. DNA of the CDR3: TGTGCCAGCAGCTTGGGGGCGGGGGATGGAGCTTTCTTT.

The rearrangement uses TRBV29-1 and TRBJ2-1, with TRBD2 identical over 8 bases. The germline V gene has CDR1 SQVTM and CDR2 ANQGSEA. The CDR3 is made up of 13 amino acids. Germline trimming cut 5 bases from V and 9 bases from J; bases unmatched to any gene: 9. The chain's CDR3 is CSVNGRAGAEQFF. The CDR3 DNA is TGCAGCGTTAACGGGAGGGCCGGAGCTGAGCAGTTCTTC.

V gene TRBV27 combines with J gene TRBJ2-1, with 11 bases identical to TRBD1. The trim removed 6 bases at V and 7 bases at J, leaving 17 bases unmatched. The CDR3 totals 18 residues. Germline V gene sequence: CDR1 MNHEY, CDR2 SMNVEV (reference sequence). CDR3 in amino acids: CASSPFAAGTGGRNEQFF. CDR3 coding DNA: TGTGCCAGCAGCCCTTTCGCGGCCGGGACAGGGGGTCGGAATGAGCAGTTCTTC.

V and J are TRBV30 and TRBJ1-1; tentatively, D is TRBD1 (5 bases). V shed 2 bases and J shed 5 bases, with 15 bases lying between them. The length of the CDR3 is 14 residues. The germline V gene encodes CDR1 GTSNPN and CDR2 SVGIG (reference sequence). The CDR3 region is CAWSTVWGGTEAFF. CDR3 coding DNA: TGTGCCTGGAGTACGGTTTGGGGGGGGACTGAAGCTTTCTTT.

This clone turned up a few times. The chain uses TRBV6-5 and TRBJ1-6; 8 nucleotides agree with TRBD1. The junction had 10 bases not matched to a gene; V was cut back by 5 bases and J by 13 bases. Germline values: CDR1 MNHEY, CDR2 SVGAGI. The CDR3 length is 14 residues. The CDR3 spells CASSPGTGFRPLHF. DNA for the CDR3: TGTGCCAGCAGTCCCGGGACAGGATTTCGTCCCCTCCACTTT.

The chain combines TRBV6-5 with TRBJ2-5; D might be TRBD1 (6 bases). The CDR3 length is 15 residues. Trimming took 0 bases from V and 6 from J, leaving 14 bases between them. Germline values: CDR1 MNHEY, CDR2 SVGAGI. The CDR3 spells CASSYSIQGLKTQYF. CDR3 DNA: TGTGCCAGCAGTTACTCGATACAGGGTCTAAAGACCCAGTACTTC.

V and J are TRBV5-4 and TRBJ2-1, with D perhaps matching TRBD2 (6 bases). The CDR3 loop spans 16 amino acids. Germline loops: CDR1 SGHNT, CDR2 YYREEE (reference sequence). V was shortened by 4 bases and J by 1 base, with 15 bases between the two germline ends. In DNA form, the CDR3 reads TGTGCCAGCAGCGGGCCGGGACTGGGATCCTACAATGAGCAGTTCTTC. Amino acids: CASSGPGLGSYNEQFF.

CDR3 coding DNA: TGTGCCAGCAGCTTAACCGGGACAGGGAACACTGAAGCTTTCTTT. Its protein product is CASSLTGTGNTEAFF. V is TRBV7-2 and J is TRBJ1-1; 8 nucleotides align to TRBD1. V lost 2 bases, J lost 1 base, and 3 bases stayed unmatched. The V gene's germline CDR1 is SGHTA and CDR2 FQGNSA. The CDR3 loop spans 15 amino acids.

The table lists this clone with a count of one. V gene TRBV11-2 combines with J gene TRBJ2-1; possibly TRBD2 for D (5 bases). CDR3 length: 15 residues. Germline V gives CDR1 SGHAT, CDR2 FQNNGV. With 1 base removed from V and 0 bases from J, the gap between germline ends came to 7 bases. CDR3 DNA: TGTGCCAGCAGCTTAGGGACTCTCTCCTACAATGAGCAGTTCTTC. Protein sequence: CASSLGTLSYNEQFF. Supplemented by reference TRBV11-2 and TRBJ2-1, the full variable domain reads EAGVAQSPRYKIIEKRQSVAFWCNPISGHATLYWYQQILGQGPKLLIQFQNNGVVDDSQLPKDRFSAERLKGVDSTLKIQPAKLEDSAVYLCASSLGTLSYNEQFFGPGTRLTVL.

The rearrangement links TRBV30 to TRBJ2-3; TRBD1 might be the D (6 bases). CDR1 and CDR2 (germline): GTSNPN, SVGIG (reference sequence). With 2 bases removed from V and 5 bases from J, the gap between germline ends came to 17 bases. CDR3 length: 15 residues. CDR3 DNA sequence: TGTGCCTGGAGTACCGACTACCTCAGGGGAGATACGCAGTATTTT. The encoded protein is CAWSTDYLRGDTQYF.

This clone was seen more than once but under ten times. The chain employs TRBV18 and TRBJ2-2; tentatively, D is TRBD2 (6 bases). CDR1 is KGHSH and CDR2 is LQKENI in the germline V gene. CDR3 size: 17 residues. The V end lost 5 bases, the J end lost 3 bases, and 19 bases lay between the germline ends. The CDR3 reads CASSRGRRGGDTGELFF. The CDR3 DNA reads TGTGCCAGCTCAAGGGGCCGGCGGGGAGGAGACACCGGGGAGCTGTTTTTT.

The chain uses TRBV5-6 and TRBJ2-1; 11 bases are shared with TRBD2. After removal of 4 bases from V and 9 bases from J, the junction contained 21 bases not matched to a gene. The CDR3 consists of 19 residues. Germline lookup yields CDR1 SGHDT and CDR2 YYEEEE. This chain's CDR3 is CASSTDRWTSGRPWGEQFF. The CDR3 DNA reads TGTGCCAGCAGCACCGACCGCTGGACTAGCGGGCGCCCCTGGGGTGAGCAGTTCTTC.

The genes are TRBV24-1 and TRBJ2-1; 9 positions match TRBD2. The CDR3 spans 13 residues. The V and J ends lost 9 bases and 7 bases, in that order; junction bases with no gene match: 6. Germline values: CDR1 KGHDR, CDR2 SFDVKD. In DNA, the CDR3 is TGTGCCACCTGGGCGGGAGGGTCGAATGAGCAGTTCTTC. It codes for CATWAGGSNEQFF.

The chain joins TRBV19 to TRBJ2-6; D gene ambiguous. Germline CDR1 reads LNHDA; CDR2 reads SQIVND (reference sequence). The CDR3 length is 17 residues. V shed 2 bases and J shed 4 bases, with 15 bases lying between them. CDR3 loop: CASSISRYLSGANVLTF. The DNA for the CDR3 is TGTGCCAGTAGTATATCCAGGTACCTCTCCGGGGCCAACGTCCTGACTTTC.

The CDR3 region is CATSDFRTVDTQYF. CDR3 bases: TGTGCCACCAGTGATTTTCGGACTGTAGATACGCAGTATTTT. V gene TRBV24-1 combines with J gene TRBJ2-3; TRBD2 might be the D (5 bases). Trimming removed 1 base from V and 5 bases from J, with 9 bases in between. Germline V gene lookup returns CDR1 KGHDR and CDR2 SFDVKD. The CDR3 runs to 14 residues.

This chain joins TRBV19 and TRBJ2-1; possible D gene TRBD1, 6 bases. The CDR3 has 15 residues. Deletions cut 4 bases from V and 6 bases from J, with 16 bases between. CDR1 is LNHDA, CDR2 SQIVND, per germline (reference sequence). This chain's CDR3 is CASSKMDSPFNEQFF. The CDR3 coding sequence is TGTGCCAGTAGTAAAATGGACAGTCCCTTCAATGAGCAGTTCTTC.

CDR3 nucleotide sequence: TGTGCCAGCAGCTTTGGGACTAGCCCTACCCAAGAGACCCAGTACTTC. Translated: CASSFGTSPTQETQYF. This chain uses TRBV7-8 with TRBJ2-5; 9 bases line up with TRBD2. V was clipped by 3 bases and J by 1 base; unmatched bases: 6. The CDR3 has 16 amino acids. Per the germline V gene, CDR1 is SGHVS and CDR2 is FQNEAQ.

V is TRBV28 and J is TRBJ1-1; TRBD1 aligns across 8 bases. The CDR3 runs to 14 residues. The J segment lost 1 base and the V segment lost 6 bases, leaving 4 bases of the junction unmatched. Germline V gives CDR1 MDHEN, CDR2 SYDVKM. DNA for the CDR3: TGTGCCAGCAGCACCGGACAGGGGAACACTGAAGCTTTCTTT. Protein sequence: CASSTGQGNTEAFF.